A selection of T cell receptor beta chains follows, all from one sample in a study of T-cell reconstitution after alpha-beta-depleted transplantation in children. One entry per CDR3 protein, called by TCRdb with MiXCR from the PCR reads. The sample lists about 170,000 distinct CDR3 sequences, around 10% occurring once. Sequencing was performed on PBMCs, taken before TCRalphabeta/CD19-depleted stem cell transplant. These receptors were obtained from a boy aged 2 to 10 with acute myeloid leukemia, due to receive a stem cell transplant. Both conserved end residues are part of each CDR3. A D gene is named only where the DNA matches it firmly. Some rows have no size entry. The others give once, few or many, or a class for an expanded clone.

CDR3	DNA	J	size	D	V
CAWNNREKYATNEKLFF	TGTGCCTGGAATAACAGGGAAAAATATGCAACTAATGAAAAACTGTTTTTT	TRBJ1-4	many	-	TRBV30
CASSLVKRPSTTGELFF	TGTGCCAGCAGCTTGGTCAAGAGACCCTCAACCACCGGGGAGCTGTTTTTT	TRBJ2-2	many	-	TRBV5-6
CASSLTGQNTEAFF	TGTGCCAGCAGCTTAACAGGCCAGAACACTGAAGCTTTCTTT	TRBJ1-1	many	-	TRBV7-2
CASSVGGFGSPLHF	TGTGCCAGCAGCGTAGGTGGTTTTGGTTCACCCCTCCACTTT	TRBJ1-6	many	-	TRBV9
CSVEARGNTIYF	TGCAGCGTTGAAGCCAGGGGAAACACCATATATTTT	TRBJ1-3	many	-	TRBV29-1
CASSLGPGLGGQYF	TGTGCCAGCAGTTTAGGCCCAGGGTTAGGGGGGCAGTACTTC	TRBJ2-7	many	-	TRBV27
CASSLARTDQETQYF	TGTGCCAGCAGCTTAGCGAGGACAGACCAAGAGACCCAGTACTTC	TRBJ2-5	-	-	TRBV11-2
CSAIVAYEQYF	TGCAGTGCTATCGTGGCCTACGAGCAGTACTTC	TRBJ2-7	many	-	TRBV20-1
CSVEAPKQENTEAFF	TGCAGCGTTGAAGCACCGAAACAAGAAAACACTGAAGCTTTCTTT	TRBJ1-1	many	-	TRBV29-1
CASSYSEYQPQHF	TGTGCCAGCAGTTACTCCGAGTATCAGCCCCAGCATTTT	TRBJ1-5	many	-	TRBV6-5
CASSEGLAGPTDTQYF	TGTGCCAGCAGCGAGGGACTAGCGGGACCCACAGATACGCAGTATTTT	TRBJ2-3	-	TRBD2	TRBV7-8
CASQKLSRTGELFF	TGTGCCAGCCAGAAGCTGTCACGGACCGGGGAGCTGTTTTTT	TRBJ2-2	-	-	TRBV7-9
CASSATGSQAYEQYF	TGCGCCAGCAGCGCCACAGGGAGCCAGGCCTACGAGCAGTACTTC	TRBJ2-7	many	-	TRBV5-1
CASSYSTLGTEAFF	TGTGCCAGCAGCTACTCGACCCTGGGGACTGAAGCTTTCTTT	TRBJ1-1	many	-	TRBV7-9
CSVEDGGSSYEQYF	TGCAGCGTTGAGGACGGCGGGAGTTCCTACGAGCAGTACTTC	TRBJ2-7	many	TRBD2	TRBV29-1
CAIRTDSTGGRANYGYTF	TGTGCCATCAGAACCGACTCGACAGGAGGGAGAGCTAACTATGGCTACACCTTC	TRBJ1-2	-	-	TRBV10-3
CASSEGTVPYQETQYF	TGTGCCAGCAGCGAAGGGACAGTCCCGTACCAAGAGACCCAGTACTTC	TRBJ2-5	many	TRBD1	TRBV9
CASSLEGANYGYTF	TGCGCCAGCAGCTTGGAAGGGGCTAACTATGGCTACACCTTC	TRBJ1-2	many	-	TRBV5-1
CSAISPTSGGVDEQFF	TGCAGTGCTATTAGTCCGACTAGCGGGGGAGTCGATGAGCAGTTCTTC	TRBJ2-1	many	TRBD2	TRBV20-1
CASSQPRSSGANVLTF	TGTGCCAGCAGCCAACCCAGGTCCTCTGGGGCCAACGTCCTGACTTTC	TRBJ2-6	many	-	TRBV14
CASSLFRNYEQYF	TGTGCCAGCAGTTTATTCAGAAACTACGAGCAGTACTTC	TRBJ2-7	many	-	TRBV28
CASSEEGTGNQPQHF	TGTGCCAGCAGTGAAGAAGGGACAGGGAATCAGCCCCAGCATTTT	TRBJ1-5	many	TRBD1	TRBV2
CASSLQGVRISGANVLTF	TGCGCCAGCAGCTTACAGGGGGTTAGAATCTCTGGGGCCAACGTCCTGACTTTC	TRBJ2-6	many	TRBD1	TRBV5-1
CSASDAPEAFF	TGCAGTGCCTCGGACGCCCCTGAAGCTTTCTTT	TRBJ1-1	-	-	TRBV20-1
CSAIKTGDDPGANVLTF	TGCAGTGCTATAAAGACAGGGGATGATCCTGGGGCCAACGTCCTGACTTTC	TRBJ2-6	many	TRBD1	TRBV20-1
CATSAQRNSGNTIYF	TGTGCCACCAGCGCCCAAAGAAACTCTGGAAACACCATATATTTT	TRBJ1-3	many	-	TRBV15
CSASGGKPQETQYF	TGCAGTGCTAGCGGGGGGAAGCCCCAAGAGACCCAGTACTTC	TRBJ2-5	many	TRBD2	TRBV20-1
CSARMTEPFIMNTEAFF	TGCAGTGCTAGAATGACAGAACCATTCATCATGAACACTGAAGCTTTCTTT	TRBJ1-1	many	-	TRBV20-1
CSASMDDGYTF	TGCAGTGCTAGTATGGACGATGGCTACACCTTC	TRBJ1-2	many	-	TRBV20-1
CSVWRPNQPQHF	TGCAGTGTATGGAGACCAAATCAGCCCCAGCATTTT	TRBJ1-5	-	-	TRBV20-1
CSVAASVGWDTEAFF	TGCAGCGTCGCGGCGTCGGTGGGCTGGGACACTGAAGCTTTCTTT	TRBJ1-1	many	-	TRBV29-1
CASSHNGDQDRVPSGANVLTF	TGTGCCAGCTCCCACAACGGGGATCAGGACAGGGTCCCCTCTGGGGCCAACGTCCTGACTTTC	TRBJ2-6	-	TRBD1	TRBV18
CASSYSVASNTGELFF	TGTGCCAGCAGTTACTCGGTGGCATCGAACACCGGGGAGCTGTTTTTT	TRBJ2-2	many	-	TRBV6-5
CASSHETVRGDTQYF	TGCGCCAGCAGCCACGAGACGGTGCGGGGAGATACGCAGTATTTT	TRBJ2-3	many	-	TRBV4-1
CASTWGTSYEQYF	TGTGCCAGCACTTGGGGGACGAGCTACGAGCAGTACTTC	TRBJ2-7	many	-	TRBV12-3/TRBV12-4
CASSLGDGRGETQYF	TGTGCCAGCAGCTTAGGAGACGGGAGAGGCGAGACCCAGTACTTC	TRBJ2-5	-	-	TRBV11-2
CSARPSGETYNEQFF	TGCAGTGCTAGACCTAGCGGGGAGACCTACAATGAGCAGTTCTTC	TRBJ2-1	many	TRBD2	TRBV20-1
CASSFVAGTAEAFF	TGCGCCAGCAGCTTCGTTGCGGGTACCGCTGAAGCTTTCTTT	TRBJ1-1	many	-	TRBV5-1
CASSPQPRGEQYF	TGTGCCAGCAGCCCACAACCGAGGGGGGAGCAGTACTTC	TRBJ2-7	many	-	TRBV7-2
CASSQERGGGYGYTF	TGTGCCAGCAGCCAAGAAAGGGGGGGCGGCTATGGCTACACCTTC	TRBJ1-2	many	-	TRBV4-2